Here is one T cell receptor beta chain with its context. This entry is derived from a study of blood T cell repertoires in COVID-19. Study details: PBMCs, B-cell-depleted T cells, or T cells were the source of the cDNA or gDNA that made up the material.

Profiled with immunoSEQ multiplex PCR; TCRdb holds only in-frame clones, not every one. The profile shows roughly 80,000 clones, around 80% of them singletons. V was pared by 7 bases and J by 6 bases, with 10 bases between. CDR1 and CDR2 from the germline V gene are LNHDA and SQIVND (reference sequence). This CDR3 comprises 12 residues. V usage is TRBV19 and J usage is TRBJ1-5, with no clear D. Sequencing was done on a sample of peripheral blood. This TCR was recovered from a human donor in a cohort sampled during active COVID-19. This chain's CDR3 is CASTSLAQPQHF. Written as DNA, the CDR3 is TGTGCCAGTACAAGCCTTGCTCAGCCCCAGCATTTT. The whole variable domain, filled in from reference TRBV19 and TRBJ1-5, reads DGGITQSPKYLFRKEGQNVTLSCEQNLNHDAMYWYRQDPGQGLRLIYYSQIVNDFQKGDIAEGYSVSREKKESFPLTVTSAQKNPTAFYLCASTSLAQPQHFGDGTRLSIL.